This TCR beta chain was found in a study of cytomegalovirus exposure and HLA in healthy donors. Whole-study context: Early on, a data release was issued that held roughly 84 million unique TCRs from HLA-typed donors. Study-wide results and limits: Cytomegalovirus-associated TCR beta chains were listed, numbering roughly 150. In a later analysis, several top co-occurrence clusters appeared linked to parvovirus B19, influenza, CMV and Epstein-Barr virus.

13 Jbeta primers and 60 Vbeta primers were used for the PCR. Some clones are missing from TCRdb's copy, which holds only in-frame ones; the method was immunoSEQ multiplex PCR. The sample has around 150,000 clones; approximately 9% are singletons. This CDR3 comprises 17 residues. V gave up 3 bases and J gave up 4 bases; unmatched junction bases: 15. Germline CDR1 is SGHRS and CDR2 is YFSETQ. Donors counted as nominally healthy when sampled, yet unrecorded immune exposures were likely. This clone has only a few counts. Its cognate antigen is unknown. This sequence joins TRBV5-1 and TRBJ2-7; TRBD2 agrees at 8 bases. The sequence was collected from a male donor in good health and CMV-seronegative. The sequenced sample consisted of PBMCs. The CDR3 protein is CASSSAPITSGAYEQYF. CDR3 coding DNA: TGCGCCAGCAGCTCGGCCCCTATTACTAGCGGAGCATACGAGCAGTACTTC.